This TCR beta chain was identified during a study of graft-versus-host responses after intestinal transplantation. Study-level background: Transplant recipients had multivisceral, liver-intestinal, or isolated intestinal grafts. Induction with anti-thymocyte globulin, then tacrolimus and steroids for roughly three years, was given to all recipients. General study findings and limits: The highest levels of circulating GvH clones went along with early declines in HvG clones after transplant. There were GvH clones found in recipient marrow, and some of them appeared first in ileum or blood.

This CDR3 spans 15 amino acids. J gave up 6 bases and V 5 bases, and 5 bases lay outside the gene matches. Germline V gives CDR1 MNHNS, CDR2 SASEGT. A remark on this clone: Its target is not known.

Sequenced by immunoSEQ multiplex PCR; TCRdb stores in-frame clones only, minus some. The table includes about 94,000 clones, roughly nine tenths detected once. The sequence was obtained from a human donor who received an intestinal transplant. The specimen was unstimulated CD8+ T cells sorted from spleen or lymph node cells, collected before intestinal transplant. The rearrangement uses TRBV6-1 and TRBJ2-4; 12 bases line up with TRBD2. The CDR3 protein is CASSPLAGGGNIQYF. In DNA, the CDR3 is TGTGCCAGCAGTCCGCTAGCGGGAGGGGGAAACATTCAGTACTTC.